These T cell receptor beta chains were read from a single sample in a study of OX40 agonist ivuxolimab in advanced cancers. Sequenced by immunoSEQ multiplex PCR; TCRdb stores in-frame clones only, minus some. The table lists tens of thousands of clones, 92% of them singletons, with around 35% in the top ten. Sequenced material: CD4+ or CD8+ T cells sorted from blood, taken in a trial of the OX40 agonist ivuxolimab. These receptors all come from an adult with an advanced solid tumor such as melanoma, head and neck, liver or kidney cancer. Each CDR3 is given with its conserved first and last residue. Fields, in order: D gene, J gene, clone size, V gene, CDR3 DNA, CDR3 protein. A D gene is named only where the DNA matches it firmly. Only part of the rows carry a size: once, few, many, or a class if the clone is expanded.

.,TRBJ2-7,.,TRBV30,TGTGCCTGGGGGGACACGACTAACTACGAGCAGTACTTC,CAWGDTTNYEQYF
TRBD2,TRBJ2-5,once,TRBV11-3,TGTGCCAGCAGCTTAGGGGGGACTAGCGGCTCATGGGAGACCCAGTACTTC,CASSLGGTSGSWETQYF
TRBD1,TRBJ1-2,.,TRBV18,TGTGCCAGCTCAGCCGGGACAGGGGGCGTTAACTATGGCTACACCTTC,CASSAGTGGVNYGYTF
.,TRBJ1-4,.,TRBV19,TGTGCCAGTAGTAGGTACCTAGGCAGATATACAACTAATGAAAAACTGTTTTTT,CASSRYLGRYTTNEKLFF
.,TRBJ2-7,once,TRBV4-3,TGCGCCAGCAGCCAAGATCGAGGGAATCGCTACGAGCAGTACTTC,CASSQDRGNRYEQYF
TRBD2,TRBJ2-6,.,TRBV19,TGTGCCAGTAGTACCCTTACCCGCGGGAGTTCCGGGGCCAACGTCCTGACTTTC,CASSTLTRGSSGANVLTF
.,TRBJ2-2,.,TRBV9,TGTGCCAGCGGCTGGTCAGGACCACCCGGGGAGCTGTTTTTT,CASGWSGPPGELFF
.,TRBJ1-1,.,TRBV5-1,TGCGCCAGCAGCGGGGGGATAACGAACACTGAAGCTTTCTTT,CASSGGITNTEAFF
.,TRBJ2-1,.,TRBV7-2,TGTGCCAGCAGCACGCACAGGGACCCTACTATCAATGAGCAGTTCTTC,CASSTHRDPTINEQFF
.,TRBJ2-7,.,TRBV28,TGTGCCAGCGGCCGGGACACCTTTTTCGAGCAGTACTTC,CASGRDTFFEQYF
TRBD1,TRBJ1-1,.,TRBV7-2,TGTGCCAGCAACCACCCCCGGACAGGGGATATTAGGAACACTGAAGCTTTCTTT,CASNHPRTGDIRNTEAFF
.,TRBJ1-1,.,TRBV12-5,TGTGCTAGTGGTTCTGCCGGGACTGAAGCTTTCTTT,CASGSAGTEAFF
TRBD1,TRBJ2-5,.,TRBV7-9,TGTGCCAGCAGCAGAAGGACAGGGGATGAGACCCAGTACTTC,CASSRRTGDETQYF
.,TRBJ2-3,.,TRBV6-1,TGTGCCAGCGTTCTCACAGATACGCAGTATTTT,CASVLTDTQYF
.,TRBJ2-1,.,TRBV27,TGTGCCAGCACCTTGGGCGGGTACCCCTACAATGAGCAGTTCTTC,CASTLGGYPYNEQFF
.,TRBJ2-2,.,TRBV9,TGTGCCAGCAGCCCCCGGGGGAGCGGGAACACCGGGGAGCTGTTTTTT,CASSPRGSGNTGELFF
TRBD1,TRBJ2-7,.,TRBV27,TGTGCCAGCAGCCGCTCACCCCCCGGGCAGGGGGCCAACGAGCAGTACTTC,CASSRSPPGQGANEQYF
TRBD1,TRBJ2-7,.,TRBV27,TGTGCCAGCAGTCACGGACAGGGGGCGGCCTACGAGCAGTACTTC,CASSHGQGAAYEQYF
TRBD1,TRBJ2-3,.,TRBV14,TGTGCCAGCAGCCAAGGGGACAGGCCAGATACGCAGTATTTT,CASSQGDRPDTQYF